This entry lists 23 T cell receptor beta chains sequenced from one sample in a study of blood T cell repertoires in COVID-19. Sequencing used immunoSEQ multiplex PCR; TCRdb keeps in-frame clones, though not all of them. The repertoire holds roughly 200,000 clones, with approximately 83% as singletons. Material for sequencing was peripheral blood. These receptors were collected from a woman aged 40-49 years with COVID-19, enrolled during active disease.

The gene calls are TRBV19 and TRBJ2-7, with D unresolved. V was trimmed by 3 bases and J by 0 bases, leaving 6 bases between them. The CDR3 runs 13 residues. Germline assignment: CDR1 LNHDA and CDR2 SQIVND (reference sequence). This CDR3 reads CASSIPFSYEQYF. Here the CDR3 DNA reads TGTGCCAGTAGTATCCCCTTCTCCTACGAGCAGTACTTC.

The CDR3 loop reads CASSLALAGYRNEQFF. The CDR3 region has the DNA TGTGCCAGCAGCTTAGCGTTAGCGGGATACCGCAATGAGCAGTTCTTC. The chain carries TRBV7-9 and TRBJ2-1, with 8 positions matching TRBD2. V shed 0 bases, J shed 6 bases, and the junction held 7 bases outside the gene matches. The CDR3 is 16 residues long. Germline CDR1 reads SEHNR; CDR2 reads FQNEAQ (reference sequence).

The chain couples TRBV6-6 to TRBJ2-1; TRBD2 matches at 11 bases. CDR1 is MNHNY and CDR2 is SVGAGI in the germline V gene (reference sequence). This CDR3 contains 12 residues. With 8 bases clipped from V and 6 bases from J, the junction kept 0 bases outside the gene matches. The CDR3 loop is CASGLAGNEQFF. DNA for the CDR3: TGTGCCAGCGGACTAGCGGGCAATGAGCAGTTCTTC.

The V and J genes are TRBV25-1 and TRBJ1-4; D is uncertain. CDR3 size: 15 residues. V was trimmed by 2 bases and J by 5 bases, leaving 12 bases between them. Germline V lookup: CDR1 MGHDK, CDR2 SYGVNS. The CDR3 DNA follows: TGTGCCAGCAGTGAAGGGCCGACCCTAAATGAAAAACTGTTTTTT. It is translated as CASSEGPTLNEKLFF.

The V call is TRBV12-1, the J call TRBJ1-2. TRBV12-1 is a known pseudogene. CDR3 size: 15 residues. The CDR3 DNA reads as TGTGCCAGCAGCTTTGGCCTGACTCCCCCGTATGGCTACACCTTC. It specifies CASSFGLTPPYGYTF.

The chain couples TRBV12-3 or TRBV12-4 to TRBJ1-1, with unresolved D. The V gene lost 6 bases and the J gene lost 6 bases, with 11 bases spanning the gap. This CDR3 contains 12 residues. The CDR3 reads CASSLDLAEAFF. The CDR3 region has the DNA TGTGCCAGCAGCCTAGATTTAGCTGAAGCTTTCTTT.

The V call is TRBV5-5, the J call TRBJ1-1; unclear D gene. Germline CDR1 and CDR2: SGHKS and YYEKEE (reference sequence). Trimming shortened V by 4 bases and J by 6 bases, and 13 bases separated the two germline ends. This CDR3 is built from 13 residues. CDR3 nucleotides: TGTGCCAGCAGCCTAGCCGGGGTCCCTGAAGCTTTCTTT. This translates into CASSLAGVPEAFF.

The chain uses TRBV2 and TRBJ2-2, with TRBD1 matching 8 bases. The ends lost 6 bases at V and 4 bases at J; junction bases unmatched: 7. Per germline, CDR1 SNHLY and CDR2 FYNNEI. The CDR3 totals 15 residues. CDR3 sequence (DNA): TGTGCCAGCAGGGGGGAAACAGGGGGCACCGGGGAGCTGTTTTTT. It yields the protein CASRGETGGTGELFF.

J is TRBJ1-2 and V is TRBV5-1; the match to TRBD1 covers 8 bases. The trim removed 4 bases at V and 8 bases at J, leaving 7 bases unmatched. From germline, CDR1 is SGHRS and CDR2 YFSETQ. CDR3 size: 13 residues. CDR3 sequence reads: CASSGQGAGGYTF. Here the CDR3 DNA reads TGCGCCAGCAGCGGACAGGGCGCGGGGGGCTACACCTTC.

This clone came up many times. The CDR3 protein is CASTELGGEQFF. In DNA form, the CDR3 reads TGTGCCAGCACCGAGCTCGGCGGTGAGCAGTTCTTC. The V and J genes are TRBV6-5 and TRBJ2-1; no definite D call. Germline assignment: CDR1 MNHEY and CDR2 SVGAGI. V was trimmed by 7 bases and J by 9 bases, leaving 13 bases between them. This CDR3 is built from 12 residues.

This clone was seen only once. J is TRBJ1-4 and V is TRBV5-1; 7 bases map to TRBD1. The CDR3 consists of 16 residues. The V and J ends lost 1 base and 7 bases, in that order; junction bases with no gene match: 10. Germline V gene sequence: CDR1 SGHRS, CDR2 YFSETQ. The chain's CDR3 is CASSLNRQGAIEKLFF. In nucleotides, the CDR3 is TGCGCCAGCAGCTTGAACCGACAGGGCGCTATTGAAAAACTGTTTTTT.

J is TRBJ2-1 and V is TRBV19; 9 bases are a match to TRBD2. CDR1 and CDR2 (germline): LNHDA, SQIVND (reference sequence). This CDR3 is 13 amino acids long. The ends lost 7 bases at V and 8 bases at J; junction bases unmatched: 6. The DNA of the CDR3 is TGTGCCAGTATGGGGACTAGCAACGATGAGCAGTTCTTC. Translating gives CASMGTSNDEQFF. The full variable domain, with the rest looked up from reference TRBV19 and TRBJ2-1, is DGGITQSPKYLFRKEGQNVTLSCEQNLNHDAMYWYRQDPGQGLRLIYYSQIVNDFQKGDIAEGYSVSREKKESFPLTVTSAQKNPTAFYLCASMGTSNDEQFFGPGTRLTVL.

The rearrangement joins TRBV7-9 to TRBJ1-3, with a tentative D call TRBD1 (5 bases). Trimming cost V 1 base and J 4 bases, with 11 bases left between them. Looked up from germline, CDR1 is SEHNR and CDR2 is FQNEAQ (reference sequence). This CDR3 has 15 amino acids. The CDR3 spells CASSLVVGGGNTIYF. CDR3 sequence (DNA): TGTGCCAGCAGCTTAGTTGTCGGGGGAGGAAACACCATATATTTT.

The genes are TRBV12-3 or TRBV12-4 and TRBJ1-2; TRBD1 is a possible D gene (5 bases). Trimming took off 4 bases at V and 7 bases at J, with 13 bases between the two ends. The CDR3 consists of 13 residues. CDR3 in DNA: TGTGCCAGCAGTTGGGGGGAAGTAAGTGGCTACACCTTC. Translation: CASSWGEVSGYTF.

This clone was recorded once. The gene calls are TRBV27 and TRBJ1-4; D is ambiguous. Deletions cut 4 bases from V and 8 bases from J, with 14 bases between. This CDR3 is 14 amino acids long. The V gene's germline CDR1 is MNHEY and CDR2 SMNVEV (reference sequence). The CDR3 sequence: CASSYRGGSEKLFF. CDR3 sequence (DNA): TGTGCCAGCAGTTACCGGGGAGGGTCGGAAAAACTGTTTTTT.

The chain carries TRBV19 and TRBJ2-1; 7 bases are shared with TRBD1. Germline V gives CDR1 LNHDA, CDR2 SQIVND (reference sequence). Trimming removed 1 base from V and 2 bases from J; junction bases left unmatched: 2. This CDR3 has 15 amino acids. The CDR3 region is CASSIGGGPYNEQFF. The CDR3 DNA sequence: TGTGCCAGTAGTATAGGAGGGGGCCCCTACAATGAGCAGTTCTTC.

This clone was recorded once. V usage is TRBV10-1 and J usage is TRBJ1-2; D is uncertain. This CDR3 spans 15 amino acids. Between the trimmed V and J ends, which lost 3 bases and 8 bases, there was a span of 19 bases. Germline V gene lookup returns CDR1 WNHNN and CDR2 SYGVQD (reference sequence). In DNA form, the CDR3 reads TGCGCCAGCAGTGAATCGGACTCGTCTGCGAGGGGCTACACCTTC. Translating gives CASSESDSSARGYTF.

The rearrangement uses TRBV4-1 and TRBJ2-1, with D hard to call. V lost 4 bases to trimming and J lost 5 bases, with 9 bases between them. Germline-derived CDR1 and CDR2 are MGHRA and YSYEKL. The CDR3 is 13 residues long. This CDR3 is CASSLRRHNEQFF. Written as DNA, the CDR3 is TGCGCCAGCAGCCTTAGGAGACACAATGAGCAGTTCTTC.

The chain employs TRBV6-5 and TRBJ2-7; D is perhaps TRBD2 (6 bases). V lost 7 bases, J lost 6 bases, and 13 bases lay in between. CDR3 length: 12 residues. Germline assignment: CDR1 MNHEY and CDR2 SVGAGI. This chain's CDR3 is CASTFVGGEQYF. As DNA, the CDR3 is TGTGCCAGCACATTTGTGGGGGGCGAGCAGTACTTC.

This clone appeared once. The chain links TRBV5-1 to TRBJ2-5; D is ambiguous. The CDR3 extends over 13 amino acids. With 2 bases removed from V and 0 bases from J, the gap between germline ends came to 5 bases. Germline CDR1 is SGHRS and CDR2 is YFSETQ. This chain's CDR3 is CASSFDNQETQYF. DNA for the CDR3: TGCGCCAGCAGCTTTGACAACCAAGAGACCCAGTACTTC.

The chain employs TRBV10-3 and TRBJ2-7, with no clear D. The V end lost 6 bases, the J end lost 3 bases, and 3 bases lay between the germline ends. Germline assignment: CDR1 ENHRY and CDR2 SYGVKD. The CDR3 spans 10 residues. In nucleotides, the CDR3 is TGTGCCATCAGCAACTACGAGCAGTACTTC. Protein: CAISNYEQYF.

V usage is TRBV28 and J usage is TRBJ2-3; perhaps TRBD2 as D (7 bases). Between the trimmed V and J ends, which lost 5 bases and 2 bases, there was a span of 20 bases. The CDR3 loop spans 17 amino acids. Per germline, CDR1 MDHEN and CDR2 SYDVKM. The CDR3 nucleotides are TGTGCCAGCAGTACTGTCCGGGGGGCCCTCTTCACAGATACGCAGTATTTT. Amino acid sequence: CASSTVRGALFTDTQYF.

The chain combines TRBV28 with TRBJ2-7; 7 positions match TRBD1. This CDR3 contains 13 residues. V shed 4 bases and J 1 base; nucleotides not matched to a gene: 1. Germline loops: CDR1 MDHEN, CDR2 SYDVKM. This chain's CDR3 is CASSYRGSYEQYF. The CDR3, as DNA: TGTGCCAGCAGTTACAGGGGTTCCTACGAGCAGTACTTC.